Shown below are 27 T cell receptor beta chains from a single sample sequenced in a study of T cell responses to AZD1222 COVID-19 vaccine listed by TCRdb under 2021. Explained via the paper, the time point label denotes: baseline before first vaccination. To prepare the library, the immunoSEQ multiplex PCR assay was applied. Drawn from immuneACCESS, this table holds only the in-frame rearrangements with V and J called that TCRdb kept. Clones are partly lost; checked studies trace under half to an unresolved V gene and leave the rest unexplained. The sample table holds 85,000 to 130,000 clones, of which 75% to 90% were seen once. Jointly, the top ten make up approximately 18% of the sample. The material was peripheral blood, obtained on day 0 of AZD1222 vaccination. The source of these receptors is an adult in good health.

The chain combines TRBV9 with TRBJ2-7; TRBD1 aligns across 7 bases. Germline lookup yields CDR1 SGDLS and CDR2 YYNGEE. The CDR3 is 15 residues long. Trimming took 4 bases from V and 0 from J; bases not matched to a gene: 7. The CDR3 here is CASSPGGQDSYEQYF. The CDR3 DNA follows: TGTGCCAGCAGCCCAGGGGGTCAGGACTCCTACGAGCAGTACTTC. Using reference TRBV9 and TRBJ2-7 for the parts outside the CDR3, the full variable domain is DSGVTQTPKHLITATGQRVTLRCSPRSGDLSVYWYQQSLDQGLQFLIQYYNGEERAKGNILERFSAQQFPDLHSELNLSSLELGDSALYFCASSPGGQDSYEQYFGPGTRLTVT.

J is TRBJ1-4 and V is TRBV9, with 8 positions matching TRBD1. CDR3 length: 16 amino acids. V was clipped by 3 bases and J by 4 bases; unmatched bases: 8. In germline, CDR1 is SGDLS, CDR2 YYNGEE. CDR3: CASSGTGGGINEKLFF. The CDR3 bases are TGTGCCAGCAGCGGAACAGGGGGAGGCATTAATGAAAAACTGTTTTTT.

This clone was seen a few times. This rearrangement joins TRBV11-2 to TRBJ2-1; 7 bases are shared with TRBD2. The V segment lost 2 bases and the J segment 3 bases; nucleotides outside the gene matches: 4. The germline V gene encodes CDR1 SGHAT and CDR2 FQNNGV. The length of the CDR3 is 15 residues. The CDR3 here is CASSLFGGDYNEQFF. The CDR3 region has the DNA TGTGCCAGCAGCTTATTTGGGGGGGACTACAATGAGCAGTTCTTC.

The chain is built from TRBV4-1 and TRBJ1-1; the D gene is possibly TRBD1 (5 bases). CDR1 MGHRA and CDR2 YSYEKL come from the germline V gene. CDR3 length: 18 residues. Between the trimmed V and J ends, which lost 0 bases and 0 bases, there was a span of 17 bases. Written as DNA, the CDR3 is TGCGCCAGCAGCCAAGATCGTAGGAGGGGCCCCCTGAACACTGAAGCTTTCTTT. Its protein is CASSQDRRRGPLNTEAFF.

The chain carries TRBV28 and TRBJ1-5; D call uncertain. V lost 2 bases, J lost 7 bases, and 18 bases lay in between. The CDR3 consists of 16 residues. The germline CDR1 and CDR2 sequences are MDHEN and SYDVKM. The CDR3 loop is CASSLASDLAGQPQHF. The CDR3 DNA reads TGTGCCAGCAGTTTAGCGTCGGACCTGGCGGGGCAGCCCCAGCATTTT.

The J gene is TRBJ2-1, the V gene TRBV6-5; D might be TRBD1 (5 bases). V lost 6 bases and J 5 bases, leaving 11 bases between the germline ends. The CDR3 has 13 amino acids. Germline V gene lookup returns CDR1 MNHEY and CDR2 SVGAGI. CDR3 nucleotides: TGTGCCAGCAGCCGGACACGCAACAATGAGCAGTTCTTC. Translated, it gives CASSRTRNNEQFF.

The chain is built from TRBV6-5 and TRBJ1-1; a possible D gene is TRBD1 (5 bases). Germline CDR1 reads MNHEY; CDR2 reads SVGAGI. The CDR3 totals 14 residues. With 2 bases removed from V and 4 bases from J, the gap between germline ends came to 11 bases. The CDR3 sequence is CASSYAVGGTEAFF. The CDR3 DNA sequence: TGTGCCAGCAGTTACGCGGTGGGGGGCACTGAAGCTTTCTTT.

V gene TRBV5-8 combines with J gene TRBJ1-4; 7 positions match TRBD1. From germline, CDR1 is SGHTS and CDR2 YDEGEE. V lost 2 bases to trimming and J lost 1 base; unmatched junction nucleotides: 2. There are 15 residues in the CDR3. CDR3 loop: CASSFYRGTNEKLFF. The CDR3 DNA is TGTGCCAGCAGCTTCTACAGGGGAACTAATGAAAAACTGTTTTTT.

CDR3 in amino acids: CASSDYRGIYEQYF. CDR3 coding DNA: TGTGCCAGCAGTGATTATCGGGGAATCTACGAGCAGTACTTC. V is TRBV6-1 and J is TRBJ2-7, with D possibly being TRBD2 (5 bases). Germline-derived CDR1 and CDR2 are MNHNS and SASEGT. The CDR3 is made up of 14 amino acids. Trimming left V 3 bases short and J 3 bases short, with 12 bases between.

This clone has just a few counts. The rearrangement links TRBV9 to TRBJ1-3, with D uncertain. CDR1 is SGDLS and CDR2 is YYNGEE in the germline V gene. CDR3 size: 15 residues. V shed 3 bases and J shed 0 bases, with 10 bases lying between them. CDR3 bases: TGTGCCAGCAGCGAGGGCCCGAGCTCTGGAAACACCATATATTTT. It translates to CASSEGPSSGNTIYF.

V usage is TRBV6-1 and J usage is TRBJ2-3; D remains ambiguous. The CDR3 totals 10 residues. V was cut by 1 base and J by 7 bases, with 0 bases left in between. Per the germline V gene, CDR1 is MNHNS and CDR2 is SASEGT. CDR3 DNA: TGTGCCAGCAGTGAAGATACGCAGTATTTT. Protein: CASSEDTQYF.

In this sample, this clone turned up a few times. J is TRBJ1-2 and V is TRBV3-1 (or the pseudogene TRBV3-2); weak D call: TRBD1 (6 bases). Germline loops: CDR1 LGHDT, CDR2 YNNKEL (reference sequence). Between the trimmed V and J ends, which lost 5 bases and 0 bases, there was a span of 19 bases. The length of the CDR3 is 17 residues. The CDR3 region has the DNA TGTGCCAGCAGCTTTCAAAACCCGGGACAATCTAACTATGGCTACACCTTC. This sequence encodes CASSFQNPGQSNYGYTF.

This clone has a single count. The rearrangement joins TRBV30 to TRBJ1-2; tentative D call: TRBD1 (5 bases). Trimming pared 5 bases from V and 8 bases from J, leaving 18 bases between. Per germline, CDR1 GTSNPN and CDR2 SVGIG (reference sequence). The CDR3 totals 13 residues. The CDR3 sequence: CAWSSGAGGGYTF. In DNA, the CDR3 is TGTGCCTGGTCTTCCGGGGCAGGCGGCGGCTACACCTTC.

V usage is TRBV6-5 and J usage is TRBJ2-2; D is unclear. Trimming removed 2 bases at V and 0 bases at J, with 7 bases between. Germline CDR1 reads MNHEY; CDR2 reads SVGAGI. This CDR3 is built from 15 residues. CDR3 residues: CASSYVETNTGELFF. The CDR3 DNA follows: TGTGCCAGCAGTTACGTGGAGACGAACACCGGGGAGCTGTTTTTT.

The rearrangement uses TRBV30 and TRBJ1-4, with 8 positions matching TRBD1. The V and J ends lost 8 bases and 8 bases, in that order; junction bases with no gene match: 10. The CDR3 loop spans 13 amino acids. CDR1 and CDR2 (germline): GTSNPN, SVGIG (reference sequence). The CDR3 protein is CAGSQGAWEKLFF. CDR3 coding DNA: TGTGCCGGCTCTCAGGGGGCGTGGGAAAAACTGTTTTTT.

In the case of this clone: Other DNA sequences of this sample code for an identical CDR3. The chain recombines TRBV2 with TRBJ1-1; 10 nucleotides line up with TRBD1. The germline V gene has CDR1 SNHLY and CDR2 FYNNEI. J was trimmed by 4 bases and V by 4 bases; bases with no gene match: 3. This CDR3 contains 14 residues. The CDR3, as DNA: TGTGCCAGCAGTGCAAGGACAGGGGGCACTGAAGCTTTCTTT. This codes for CASSARTGGTEAFF.

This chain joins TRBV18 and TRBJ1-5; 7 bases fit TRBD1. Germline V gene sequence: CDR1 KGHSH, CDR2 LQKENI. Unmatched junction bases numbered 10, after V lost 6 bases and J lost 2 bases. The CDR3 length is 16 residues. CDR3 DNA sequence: TGTGCCAGCTCTCGCAACAGGGGCGGCGGCAATCAGCCCCAGCATTTT. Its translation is CASSRNRGGGNQPQHF.

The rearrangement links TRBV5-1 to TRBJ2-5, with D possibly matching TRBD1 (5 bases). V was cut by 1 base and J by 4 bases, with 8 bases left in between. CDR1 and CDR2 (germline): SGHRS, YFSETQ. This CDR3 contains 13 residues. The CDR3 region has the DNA TGCGCCAGCAGCTTGTCAGGGTCAGAGACCCAGTACTTC. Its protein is CASSLSGSETQYF.

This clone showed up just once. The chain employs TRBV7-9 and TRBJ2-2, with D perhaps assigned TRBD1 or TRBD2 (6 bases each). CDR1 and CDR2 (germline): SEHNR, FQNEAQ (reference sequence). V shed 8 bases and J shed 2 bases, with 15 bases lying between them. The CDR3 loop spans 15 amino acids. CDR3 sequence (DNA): TGTGCCAGCCATCGTATCGGGGGCAACACCGGGGAGCTGTTTTTT. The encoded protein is CASHRIGGNTGELFF.

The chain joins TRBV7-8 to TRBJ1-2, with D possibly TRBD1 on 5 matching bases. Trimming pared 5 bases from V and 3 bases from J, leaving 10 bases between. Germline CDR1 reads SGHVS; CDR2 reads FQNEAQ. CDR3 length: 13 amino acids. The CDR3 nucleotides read TGTGCCAGCAGCCGAGACAGATACTATGGCTACACCTTC. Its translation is CASSRDRYYGYTF.

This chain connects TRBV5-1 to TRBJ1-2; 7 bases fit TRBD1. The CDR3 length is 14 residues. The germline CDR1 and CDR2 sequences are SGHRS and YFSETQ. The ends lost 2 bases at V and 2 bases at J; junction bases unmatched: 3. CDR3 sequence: CASSLVQGNYGYTF. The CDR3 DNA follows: TGCGCCAGCAGCTTAGTACAGGGGAACTATGGCTACACCTTC.

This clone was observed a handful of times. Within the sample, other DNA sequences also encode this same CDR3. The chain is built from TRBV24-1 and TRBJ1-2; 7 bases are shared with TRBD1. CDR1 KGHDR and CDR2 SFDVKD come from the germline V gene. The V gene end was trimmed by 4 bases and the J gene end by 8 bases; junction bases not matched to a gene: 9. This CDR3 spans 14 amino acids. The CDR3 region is CATSDATGNRGYTF. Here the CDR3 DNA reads TGTGCCACCAGTGACGCGACAGGGAACCGGGGCTACACCTTC.

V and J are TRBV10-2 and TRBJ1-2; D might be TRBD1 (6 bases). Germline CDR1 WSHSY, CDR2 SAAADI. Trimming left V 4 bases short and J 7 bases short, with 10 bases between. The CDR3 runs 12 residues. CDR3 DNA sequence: TGCGCCAGCAGTGGCCCACAGGGTGGCTACACCTTC. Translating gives CASSGPQGGYTF.

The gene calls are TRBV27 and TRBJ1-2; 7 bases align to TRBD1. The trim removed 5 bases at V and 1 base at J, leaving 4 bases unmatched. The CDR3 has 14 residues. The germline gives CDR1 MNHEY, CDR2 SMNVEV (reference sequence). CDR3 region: CASSPGQINYGYTF. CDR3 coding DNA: TGTGCCAGCAGTCCGGGACAGATTAACTATGGCTACACCTTC.

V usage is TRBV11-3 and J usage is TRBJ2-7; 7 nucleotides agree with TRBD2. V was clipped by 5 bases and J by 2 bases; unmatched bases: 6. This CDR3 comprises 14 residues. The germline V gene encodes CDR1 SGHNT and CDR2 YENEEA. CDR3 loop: CASSLGGGAYEQYF. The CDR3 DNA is TGTGCCAGCAGCCTGGGTGGGGGGGCCTACGAGCAGTACTTC.

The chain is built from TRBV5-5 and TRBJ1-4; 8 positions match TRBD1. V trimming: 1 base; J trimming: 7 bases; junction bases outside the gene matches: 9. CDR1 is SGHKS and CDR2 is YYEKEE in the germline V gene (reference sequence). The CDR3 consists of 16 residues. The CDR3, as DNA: TGTGCCAGCAGCTTGAGGGGACAGGAAACGGGTGAAAAACTGTTTTTT. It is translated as CASSLRGQETGEKLFF.

The CDR3 region has the DNA TGTGCCAGCAAAACCCAGGGTCTCAGTCACCGTGGCTACACCTTC. Translated, it gives CASKTQGLSHRGYTF. This chain links TRBV19 with TRBJ1-2; possibly TRBD1 for D (5 bases). The V end lost 9 bases, the J end lost 7 bases, and 24 bases lay between the germline ends. CDR1 is LNHDA and CDR2 is SQIVND in the germline V gene (reference sequence). The CDR3 spans 15 residues.